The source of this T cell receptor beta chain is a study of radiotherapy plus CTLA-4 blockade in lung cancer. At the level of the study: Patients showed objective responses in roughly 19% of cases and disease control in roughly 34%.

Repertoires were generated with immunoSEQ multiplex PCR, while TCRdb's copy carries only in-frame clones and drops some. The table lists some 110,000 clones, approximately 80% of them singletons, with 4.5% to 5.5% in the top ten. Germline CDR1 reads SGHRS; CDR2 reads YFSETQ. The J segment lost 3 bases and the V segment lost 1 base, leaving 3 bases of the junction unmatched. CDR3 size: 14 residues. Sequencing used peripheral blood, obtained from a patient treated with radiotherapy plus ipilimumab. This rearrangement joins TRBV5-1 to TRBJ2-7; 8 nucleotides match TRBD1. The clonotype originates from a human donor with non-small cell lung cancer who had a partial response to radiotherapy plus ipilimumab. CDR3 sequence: CASSLSGQGYEQYF. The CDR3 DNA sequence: TGCGCCAGCAGCTTGTCCGGACAGGGCTACGAGCAGTACTTC.